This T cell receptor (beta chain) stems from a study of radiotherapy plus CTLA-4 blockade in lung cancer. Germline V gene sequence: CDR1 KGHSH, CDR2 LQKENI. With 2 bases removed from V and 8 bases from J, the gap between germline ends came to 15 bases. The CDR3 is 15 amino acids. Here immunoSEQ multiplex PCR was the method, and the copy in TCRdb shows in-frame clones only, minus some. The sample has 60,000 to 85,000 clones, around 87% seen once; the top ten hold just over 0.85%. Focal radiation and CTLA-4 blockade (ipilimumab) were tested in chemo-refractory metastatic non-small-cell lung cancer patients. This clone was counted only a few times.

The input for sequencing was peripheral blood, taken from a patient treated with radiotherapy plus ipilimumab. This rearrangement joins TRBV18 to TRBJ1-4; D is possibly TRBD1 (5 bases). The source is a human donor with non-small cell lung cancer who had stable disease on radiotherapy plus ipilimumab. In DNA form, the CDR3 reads TGTGCCAGCTCACCATACAGGAGGGAAGGCGAAAAACTGTTTTTT. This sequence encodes CASSPYRREGEKLFF.